Shown below are 29 T cell receptor beta chains from a single sample sequenced in a study of shared clonotypes between healthy human individuals. Terminally differentiated effector memory CD45RA+ cells were left out of the naive CD8 fraction, which was CD45RO-negative and positively selected for CCR7. The data were produced by immunoSEQ multiplex PCR, yet TCRdb's version contains in-frame clones alone and is incomplete. The table records roughly 890,000 clones, 80% to 95% of them present only once. Input material: naive CD8+ T cells sorted from blood. The source is a young man in good health.

This chain connects TRBV27 to TRBJ1-2; 9 bases are shared with TRBD1. Trimming cost V 1 base and J 7 bases; bases outside gene matches: 4. The CDR3 loop spans 14 amino acids. The germline V gene encodes CDR1 MNHEY and CDR2 SMNVEV (reference sequence). The CDR3: CASSLFGQGTGYTF. CDR3 coding DNA: TGTGCCAGCAGTTTATTCGGACAGGGGACTGGCTACACCTTC.

The chain joins TRBV4-1 to TRBJ2-1; 10 bases are a match to TRBD2. Germline trimming cut 0 bases from V and 6 bases from J; bases unmatched to any gene: 8. The germline CDR1 and CDR2 sequences are MGHRA and YSYEKL. The CDR3 is 17 residues long. CDR3 residues: CASSQEFWSGRANEQFF. The DNA for the CDR3 is TGCGCCAGCAGCCAAGAATTTTGGAGCGGGAGGGCCAATGAGCAGTTCTTC.

The chain carries TRBV4-3 and TRBJ2-7; D might be TRBD1 (7 bases). V was shortened by 0 bases and J by 4 bases, with 13 bases between the two germline ends. Looked up from germline, CDR1 is LGHNA and CDR2 is YSLEER. The CDR3 contains 15 residues. The DNA of the CDR3 is TGCGCCAGCAGCCAAGACTCGACAGGGAGGTACGAGCAGTACTTC. Its translation: CASSQDSTGRYEQYF.

CDR3 bases: TGCGCCAGCAGCCAAGATCAAGCGGGATGGGTCAATGAGCAGTTCTTC. Its translation is CASSQDQAGWVNEQFF. The V gene is TRBV4-1, the J gene TRBJ2-1; 7 bases agree with TRBD2. This CDR3 is 16 amino acids long. V lost 0 bases to trimming and J lost 6 bases; unmatched junction nucleotides: 8. Germline loops: CDR1 MGHRA, CDR2 YSYEKL.

Worth noting for this clone: Other DNA sequences of this sample code for an identical CDR3. The rearrangement uses TRBV6-5 and TRBJ2-3, with D perhaps TRBD2 (6 bases). CDR1 MNHEY and CDR2 SVGAGI come from the germline V gene. The ends were cut back, 0 bases at V and 6 bases at J, with 10 bases in the middle. The CDR3 runs 14 residues. CDR3 sequence (DNA): TGTGCCAGCAGTTACTCGGCGGGGCGCGATACGCAGTATTTT. It yields the protein CASSYSAGRDTQYF.

This clone was counted a single time. V and J are TRBV4-1 and TRBJ2-1; D is uncertain. Germline CDR1 MGHRA, CDR2 YSYEKL. CDR3 length equals 14 residues. Trimming shortened V by 6 bases and J by 0 bases, and 9 bases separated the two germline ends. The CDR3 sequence is CASRHHSSYNEQFF. Written as DNA, the CDR3 is TGCGCCAGCAGGCATCACAGCTCCTACAATGAGCAGTTCTTC.

The gene calls are TRBV7-6 and TRBJ2-2, with D perhaps TRBD1 (6 bases). Germline values: CDR1 SGHVS, CDR2 FNYEAQ. Trimming took 0 bases from V and 6 from J, leaving 17 bases between them. The CDR3 runs 17 residues. In DNA, the CDR3 is TGTGCCAGCAGCTTAGCCTTACCGGAAACAGGGTCCGGGGAGCTGTTTTTT. Translating gives CASSLALPETGSGELFF. Supplemented by reference TRBV7-6 and TRBJ2-2, the full variable domain reads GAGVSQSPRYKVTKRGQDVALRCDPISGHVSLYWYRQALGQGPEFLTYFNYEAQQDKSGLPNDRFSAERPEGSISTLTIQRTEQRDSAMYRCASSLALPETGSGELFFGEGSRLTVL.

The chain employs TRBV7-9 and TRBJ2-7; D call uncertain. This CDR3 has 12 amino acids. Trimming took off 5 bases at V and 3 bases at J, with 8 bases between the two ends. Germline CDR1 SEHNR, CDR2 FQNEAQ (reference sequence). CDR3 coding DNA: TGTGCCAGCAGCCACACCCTCTACGAGCAGTACTTC. It yields the protein CASSHTLYEQYF.

The rearrangement joins TRBV14 to TRBJ1-2; no clear D gene. The ends were cut back, 0 bases at V and 2 bases at J, with 7 bases in the middle. This CDR3 comprises 14 residues. The V gene's germline CDR1 is SGHDN and CDR2 FVKESK. CDR3 amino acids: CASSQDGINYGYTF. In DNA, the CDR3 is TGTGCCAGCAGCCAAGACGGAATCAACTATGGCTACACCTTC.

In DNA, the CDR3 is TGCAGCGTCCAGGAGGGCACCGAGCAGTACTTC. Protein sequence: CSVQEGTEQYF. V is TRBV29-1 and J is TRBJ2-7, with D perhaps TRBD2 (6 bases). CDR3 size: 11 residues. Trimming pared 6 bases from V and 6 bases from J, leaving 12 bases between. Per the germline V gene, CDR1 is SQVTM and CDR2 is ANQGSEA.

This chain connects TRBV19 to TRBJ2-1; D perhaps matches TRBD2 (6 bases). From germline, CDR1 is LNHDA and CDR2 SQIVND (reference sequence). With 4 bases removed from V and 10 bases from J, the gap between germline ends came to 17 bases. This CDR3 has 14 amino acids. CDR3 nucleotides: TGTGCCAGTAGTACTCCAACGGGACTTCACGAGCAGTTCTTC. It yields the protein CASSTPTGLHEQFF.

The V and J genes are TRBV28 and TRBJ1-5, with TRBD1 as a possible D gene (5 bases). With 3 bases removed from V and 7 bases from J, the gap between germline ends came to 10 bases. This CDR3 contains 13 residues. CDR1 MDHEN and CDR2 SYDVKM come from the germline V gene. In nucleotides, the CDR3 is TGTGCCAGCAGTTTTAGGGGTAGGCAGCCCCAGCATTTT. The encoded protein is CASSFRGRQPQHF.

J is TRBJ1-1 and V is TRBV7-9; 10 bases agree with TRBD1. The germline CDR1 and CDR2 sequences are SEHNR and FQNEAQ (reference sequence). V gave up 1 base and J gave up 1 base; unmatched junction bases: 3. The CDR3 is made up of 16 amino acids. The CDR3 is CASSLGQGAKNTEAFF. The CDR3 nucleotides are TGTGCCAGCAGCTTAGGACAGGGGGCGAAGAACACTGAAGCTTTCTTT.

The chain employs TRBV7-9 and TRBJ2-1; TRBD2 matches 12 bases. This CDR3 has 15 amino acids. The V gene's germline CDR1 is SEHNR and CDR2 FQNEAQ (reference sequence). The junction had 6 bases not matched to a gene; V was cut back by 5 bases and J by 7 bases. The CDR3 sequence: CASSPLAGGGNEQFF. CDR3 nucleotide sequence: TGTGCCAGCAGCCCACTAGCGGGAGGTGGGAATGAGCAGTTCTTC.

In its sample, this clone was seen once. The rearrangement joins TRBV4-1 to TRBJ2-7; unclear D gene. The germline gives CDR1 MGHRA, CDR2 YSYEKL. Trimming took off 0 bases at V and 0 bases at J, with 9 bases between the two ends. The CDR3 is made up of 15 amino acids. The CDR3, as DNA: TGCGCCAGCAGCCAAGAGGCTTTTAGCTCCTACGAGCAGTACTTC. The encoded protein is CASSQEAFSSYEQYF.

This clone has only one observation. The chain combines TRBV27 with TRBJ1-5; unclear D gene. Trimming pared 5 bases from V and 4 bases from J, leaving 12 bases between. The CDR3 runs to 14 residues. Germline V gives CDR1 MNHEY, CDR2 SMNVEV (reference sequence). The CDR3 is CASSIRGPNQPQHF. The CDR3 DNA reads as TGTGCCAGCAGTATCCGGGGTCCAAATCAGCCCCAGCATTTT.

CDR3 coding DNA: TGTGCCTCCCAGGGGCTAGCGGGATCAGATACGCAGTATTTT. It specifies CASQGLAGSDTQYF. The genes are TRBV25-1 and TRBJ2-3; 9 positions match TRBD2. CDR3 size: 14 residues. J was trimmed by 4 bases and V by 11 bases; bases with no gene match: 10. Germline V gives CDR1 MGHDK, CDR2 SYGVNS.

This clone appeared a single time. The chain uses TRBV21-1 and TRBJ2-6. TRBV21-1 counts as a pseudogene. This CDR3 has 19 residues. The CDR3 protein is CASSKWSRGGPSGANVLTF. DNA of the CDR3: TGTGCCAGCAGCAAATGGAGCAGGGGGGGACCCTCTGGGGCCAACGTCCTGACTTTC.

J is TRBJ2-7 and V is TRBV29-1; D is possibly TRBD1 or TRBD2 (5 bases each). Looked up from germline, CDR1 is SQVTM and CDR2 is ANQGSEA. CDR3 length equals 13 residues. Between the trimmed V and J ends, which lost 4 bases and 4 bases, there was a span of 14 bases. CDR3 sequence (DNA): TGCAGCGTTGGTGCAGGGACCACATACGAGCAGTACTTC. This gives the protein CSVGAGTTYEQYF.

The gene calls are TRBV9 and TRBJ2-5, with a possible D match to TRBD1 (6 bases). The CDR3 has 14 residues. CDR1 and CDR2 from the germline V gene are SGDLS and YYNGEE. The V and J ends lost 4 bases and 4 bases respectively, with 14 bases between them. Here the CDR3 reads CASSPQGFGETQYF. The CDR3 region has the DNA TGTGCCAGCAGCCCACAGGGTTTTGGAGAGACCCAGTACTTC.

This clone was seen once. V usage is TRBV7-8 and J usage is TRBJ1-2; a weak D match, TRBD1 (6 bases). Germline V gene lookup returns CDR1 SGHVS and CDR2 FQNEAQ. The CDR3 extends over 15 amino acids. V was trimmed by 2 bases and J by 8 bases, leaving 18 bases between them. The chain's CDR3 is CASSLSDRPSNGYTF. CDR3 sequence (DNA): TGTGCCAGCAGCTTATCCGACAGGCCTAGCAACGGCTACACCTTC.

This clone has more than one count but fewer than ten. V is TRBV6-1 and J is TRBJ2-7, with D uncertain. The CDR3 spans 13 residues. Trimming shortened V by 6 bases and J by 0 bases, and 9 bases separated the two germline ends. The germline gives CDR1 MNHNS, CDR2 SASEGT. The CDR3, as DNA: TGTGCCAGCAGACGGGTGAGCTCCTACGAGCAGTACTTC. It specifies CASRRVSSYEQYF.

The CDR3 coding sequence is TGTGCCAGCAGCCCCGGGCCAGCGACAACCTACGAGCAGTACTTC. Amino acid sequence: CASSPGPATTYEQYF. This sequence joins TRBV7-6 and TRBJ2-7, with D unresolved. Trimming stripped 5 bases from V and 2 bases from J, with 16 bases between. Germline CDR1 and CDR2: SGHVS and FNYEAQ. This CDR3 comprises 15 residues.

As to this clone: Other nucleotide sequences from this sample produce the same CDR3. The chain has TRBV29-1 and TRBJ2-1, with 14 nucleotides matching TRBD2. This CDR3 has 14 residues. Germline V lookup: CDR1 SQVTM, CDR2 ANQGSEA. The junction had 0 bases not matched to a gene; V was cut back by 3 bases and J by 5 bases. The CDR3 nucleotides read TGCAGCGTTGAGGGACTAGCGGGGGACAATGAGCAGTTCTTC. This codes for CSVEGLAGDNEQFF.

This rearrangement joins TRBV19 to TRBJ2-1, with 16 bases aligning to TRBD2. The germline V gene encodes CDR1 LNHDA and CDR2 SQIVND (reference sequence). The CDR3 consists of 18 residues. Trimming cost V 2 bases and J 7 bases; bases outside gene matches: 8. The CDR3 is CASSIIAGTSGRGNEQFF. CDR3 sequence (DNA): TGTGCCAGTAGTATAATTGCTGGGACTAGCGGGAGGGGGAATGAGCAGTTCTTC.

This chain links TRBV4-1 with TRBJ2-7, with D perhaps matching TRBD1 or TRBD2 (7 bases each). CDR3 length: 15 amino acids. V was pared by 1 base and J by 9 bases, with 19 bases between. CDR1 MGHRA and CDR2 YSYEKL come from the germline V gene. CDR3 residues: CASSQGGRGLAGQYF. The CDR3, as DNA: TGCGCCAGCAGCCAAGGTGGCAGGGGGTTAGCGGGGCAGTACTTC.

A word on this clone: A junction end diverges from the germline sequence, so it may reflect a read error. This chain links TRBV7-9 with TRBJ1-1, with a tentative D call TRBD1 (5 bases). CDR1 and CDR2 (germline): SEHNR, FQNEAQ (reference sequence). The CDR3 runs 13 residues. CDR3 sequence reads: CASRLGVVEEAFF. The DNA of the CDR3 is TGTGCCAGCAGGTTAGGGGTCGTAGAAGAAGCTTTCTTT. The entire variable domain, with the rest obtained from reference TRBV7-9 and TRBJ1-1, is as follows: DTGVSQNPRHKITKRGQNVTFRCDPISEHNRLYWYRQTLGQGPEFLTYFQNEAQLEKSRLLSDRFSAERPKGSFSTLEIQRTEQGDSAMYLCASRLGVVEEAFFGQGTRLTVV.

The CDR3 bases are TGTGCCAGTAGTACCAAGGGGAACTATGGCTACACCTTC. This translates into CASSTKGNYGYTF. This rearrangement joins TRBV19 to TRBJ1-2; tentatively, D is TRBD1 (5 bases). The CDR3 has 13 residues. In germline, CDR1 is LNHDA, CDR2 SQIVND (reference sequence). Trimming shortened V by 4 bases and J by 2 bases, and 8 bases separated the two germline ends.

This clone was recorded once. V gene TRBV5-1 combines with J gene TRBJ2-3; D gene unclear. V gave up 0 bases and J gave up 0 bases, with 8 bases separating them. This CDR3 contains 15 residues. CDR1 is SGHRS, CDR2 YFSETQ, per germline. The CDR3 DNA is TGCGCCAGCAGCTTGGTTCCAGATAGCACAGATACGCAGTATTTT. Protein: CASSLVPDSTDTQYF. Complete variable domain (other parts from reference TRBV5-1 and TRBJ2-3): KAGVTQTPRYLIKTRGQQVTLSCSPISGHRSVSWYQQTPGQGLQFLFEYFSETQRNKGNFPGRFSGRQFSNSRSEMNVSTLELGDSALYLCASSLVPDSTDTQYFGPGTRLTVL.